The 26 T cell receptor beta chains in this list originate from one sample, sequenced in a study of metastatic and nonmetastatic thyroid tumors. All patients were untreated before thyroid surgery. TCRdb re-called the PCR reads via MiXCR. The table shows approximately 22,000 clones, with about 10% occurring only once. Sequenced input: blood. All receptors derive from a female donor with papillary thyroid cancer or a benign thyroid nodule (not recorded which). Some clones in this sample may be carry-over from other donors' samples.

Comments on this clone: With a much larger clone just one base away, this may be a read error. This chain uses TRBV5-1 with TRBJ2-7; D is ambiguous. The germline gives CDR1 SGHRS, CDR2 YFSETQ. Trimming stripped 3 bases from V and 7 bases from J, with 20 bases between. The CDR3 loop spans 15 amino acids. CDR3: CASSSGVVGSREQYF. In nucleotides, the CDR3 is TGCGCCAGCAGCTCTGGTGTAGTAGGGTCCCGGGAGCAGTACTTC.

This clone has more than one count but fewer than ten. The chain recombines TRBV29-1 with TRBJ2-1, with a weak D call TRBD1 (5 bases). CDR3 length equals 21 residues. The germline CDR1 and CDR2 sequences are SQVTM and ANQGSEA. Trimming stripped 7 bases from V and 1 base from J, with 35 bases between. In nucleotides, the CDR3 is TGCAGCGCGTCCGCCCCTTGGTCCAAGGCAGGGCTGACGAGTTCCTACAATGAGCAGTTCTTC. It yields the protein CSASAPWSKAGLTSSYNEQFF.

As to this clone: A much larger clonotype is one base distant, so this may be a read error. The V and J genes are TRBV5-6 and TRBJ2-7; D is unclear. V lost 3 bases and J 5 bases, leaving 18 bases between the germline ends. The CDR3 is made up of 15 amino acids. CDR1 is SGHDT and CDR2 is YYEEEE in the germline V gene. This CDR3 is CASSSSTNMGNEQYF. The CDR3 DNA sequence: TGTGCCAGCAGCTCATCGACCAACATGGGTAACGAGCAGTACTTC.

The rearrangement joins TRBV3-1 to TRBJ2-7; TRBD1 is a possible D gene (5 bases). CDR1 LGHDT and CDR2 YNNKEL come from the germline V gene (reference sequence). V dropped 0 bases and J dropped 4 bases, with 10 bases sitting between them. CDR3 length equals 14 residues. The CDR3 DNA follows: TGTGCCAGCAGCCAAGAGTTTCCAGGGTACGAGCAGTACTTC. This gives the protein CASSQEFPGYEQYF.

A remark on this clone: This may be a read error, as it is one base from a much larger clone. CDR3 sequence (DNA): TGTGCCAGCAGCTTACAACAGTGGGAGACCCAGTACTTC. Amino acid sequence: CASSLQQWETQYF. The genes are TRBV11-3 and TRBJ2-5; D uncertain. The CDR3 consists of 13 residues. Germline lookup yields CDR1 SGHNT and CDR2 YENEEA. Trimming cost V 2 bases and J 5 bases, with 9 bases left between them.

This clone was picked up many times. The chain carries TRBV6-4 and TRBJ2-3; TRBD2 agrees at 10 bases. Germline CDR1 MRHNA, CDR2 SNTAGT. With 2 bases clipped from V and 1 base from J, the junction kept 6 bases outside the gene matches. CDR3 length equals 17 residues. Here the CDR3 reads CASSDLGTSARTDTQYF. CDR3 nucleotides: TGTGCCAGCAGTGACCTTGGGACTAGCGCGCGCACAGATACGCAGTATTTT.

This clone was counted at least ten times. This chain's CDR3 is CASNAHRQTQYF. CDR3 coding DNA: TGTGCCAGCAACGCTCATCGGCAGACCCAGTACTTC. V is TRBV6-2 or TRBV6-3 and J is TRBJ2-5; no clear D gene. V was clipped by 7 bases and J by 6 bases, with 12 bases between them. The CDR3 has 12 amino acids. Germline CDR1 is MNHEY and CDR2 is SVGEGT.

This clone was counted many times. The rearrangement joins TRBV28 to TRBJ1-5, with 11 bases matching TRBD1. Germline CDR1 MDHEN, CDR2 SYDVKM. With V trimmed by 7 bases and J by 6 bases, 5 bases remained unmatched. The CDR3 is made up of 14 amino acids. The CDR3, as DNA: TGTGCCAGCAAGGGACAGGGGGTTAGTCAGCCCCAGCATTTT. Amino acids: CASKGQGVSQPQHF.

In the case of this clone: This may arise from a read error, as a much more abundant clone is one base away. This chain joins TRBV5-1 and TRBJ2-5, with 7 bases matching TRBD2. The germline gives CDR1 SGHRS, CDR2 YFSETQ. The CDR3 spans 15 residues. Trimming took 0 bases from V and 5 from J; bases not matched to a gene: 7. The CDR3 region is CASSLAIGRSETQYF. The CDR3 DNA reads TGCGCCAGCAGCTTGGCCATCGGGAGGAGCGAGACCCAGTACTTC.

This clone was seen many times. The chain recombines TRBV25-1 with TRBJ2-7, with 9 bases identical to TRBD2. Germline CDR1 reads MGHDK; CDR2 reads SYGVNS. The CDR3 contains 15 residues. The trim removed 3 bases at V and 7 bases at J, leaving 10 bases unmatched. CDR3 coding DNA: TGTGCCAGCAGTGACGGCGGGAGGGCCAGTGGTGAGCAGTACTTC. It translates to CASSDGGRASGEQYF.

This clone was recorded many times. V gene TRBV19 combines with J gene TRBJ1-1, with D perhaps matching TRBD1 (5 bases). Trimming shortened V by 7 bases and J by 5 bases, and 14 bases separated the two germline ends. Germline CDR1 is LNHDA and CDR2 is SQIVND (reference sequence). This CDR3 is 13 amino acids long. For the CDR3, the DNA is TGTGCCAGTATAGGGGCGCCGAGGACTGAAGCTTTCTTT. Protein: CASIGAPRTEAFF.

This clone occurred many times. V is TRBV20-1 and J is TRBJ2-1; D is perhaps TRBD2 (5 bases). Germline V gene data show CDR1 as DFQATT and CDR2 as SNEGSKA (reference sequence). This CDR3 comprises 14 residues. Trimming removed 3 bases at V and 9 bases at J, with 18 bases between. This CDR3 is CSASYSLGEGEQFF. The CDR3 coding sequence is TGCAGTGCTAGCTACAGTCTAGGAGAGGGTGAGCAGTTCTTC.

This clone appeared many times. The chain joins TRBV19 to TRBJ2-3; 8 bases fit TRBD1. Germline V gene data show CDR1 as LNHDA and CDR2 as SQIVND (reference sequence). The CDR3 contains 15 residues. The V segment lost 5 bases and the J segment 1 base; nucleotides outside the gene matches: 5. Here the CDR3 reads CASSALDRGTDTQYF. The DNA of the CDR3 is TGTGCCAGTAGTGCCTTGGACAGGGGCACAGATACGCAGTATTTT.

Within the sample, this clone is medium-sized. The CDR3 loop reads CASSETGVATGELFF. CDR3 nucleotides: TGTGCCAGCAGTGAGACGGGAGTGGCCACCGGGGAGCTGTTTTTT. The chain uses TRBV6-4 and TRBJ2-2, with a possible D match to TRBD2 (6 bases). The CDR3 extends over 15 amino acids. The ends were cut back, 3 bases at V and 4 bases at J, with 12 bases in the middle. The germline V gene encodes CDR1 MRHNA and CDR2 SNTAGT.

This clone was observed a few times. The V call is TRBV6-2 or TRBV6-3, the J call TRBJ2-2, with 8 bases fitting TRBD2. Looked up from germline, CDR1 is MNHEY and CDR2 is SVGEGT. V dropped 5 bases and J dropped 6; count of bases not matched to a gene: 5. This CDR3 contains 14 residues. The CDR3 sequence is CASSRGLESGELFF. CDR3 nucleotides: TGTGCCAGCAGTCGGGGACTAGAGTCCGGGGAGCTGTTTTTT.

Regarding this clone: A much larger clone differs from this one at a single base, so this may be a read error. The same CDR3 can be traced to other DNA sequences in this sample. V and J are TRBV15 and TRBJ1-1; possible D gene TRBD1, 5 bases. Germline CDR1 LNHNV, CDR2 YYDKDF (reference sequence). CDR3 length: 13 amino acids. The CDR3 here is CATSAKGNTEAFF. The CDR3 coding sequence is TGTGCCACCAGCGCTAAGGGGAACACCGAAGCTTTCTTT.

In its sample, this clone was seen many times. CDR3 residues: CASSPHVVGMRTGELFF. The CDR3, as DNA: TGTGCCAGCAGCCCTCACGTGGTGGGGATGCGGACCGGGGAGCTGTTTTTT. The chain links TRBV9 to TRBJ2-2; D is ambiguous. The CDR3 is 17 amino acids. V lost 4 bases, J lost 5 bases, and 21 bases lay in between. Per germline, CDR1 SGDLS and CDR2 YYNGEE. Variable domain in full (rest from reference TRBV9 and TRBJ2-2): DSGVTQTPKHLITATGQRVTLRCSPRSGDLSVYWYQQSLDQGLQFLIQYYNGEERAKGNILERFSAQQFPDLHSELNLSSLELGDSALYFCASSPHVVGMRTGELFFGEGSRLTVL.

Ten or more counts support this clone. The chain has TRBV13 and TRBJ2-3; 10 positions agree with TRBD2. The CDR3 is 18 residues long. Germline CDR1 PRHDT, CDR2 FYEKMQ (reference sequence). The junction had 10 bases not matched to a gene; V was cut back by 0 bases and J by 4 bases. The CDR3 DNA reads as TGTGCCAGCAGCTTAGGACTAGCGGGAAAGGCTCAGGCAGATACGCAGTATTTT. Amino acids: CASSLGLAGKAQADTQYF.

This clone was seen repeatedly, ten times or more. This chain joins TRBV6-2 or TRBV6-3 and TRBJ2-4; 8 bases map to TRBD1. J lost 0 bases, V lost 1 base, and 2 bases had no gene match. The CDR3 contains 16 residues. Germline CDR1 reads MNHEY; CDR2 reads SVGEGT. In nucleotides, the CDR3 is TGTGCCAGCAGTTACTGGGACAGGCTAGCCAAAAACATTCAGTACTTC. Translation: CASSYWDRLAKNIQYF.

This clone is medium-sized. V and J are TRBV6-1 and TRBJ2-3; 8 nucleotides match TRBD2. After removal of 5 bases from V and 8 bases from J, the junction contained 9 bases not matched to a gene. The CDR3 loop spans 14 amino acids. CDR1 is MNHNS, CDR2 SASEGT, per germline. DNA of the CDR3: TGTGCCAGCAGTACGGGAGGGCCCTGGGGTACGCAGTATTTT. It is translated as CASSTGGPWGTQYF.

Turning to this clone: Since a much larger clone is just one base distant, this may be a read error. The CDR3 spells CASSFLGAGDTQYF. The CDR3 nucleotides are TGTGCCAGCAGCTTTTTAGGGGCCGGGGATACCCAGTACTTC. The rearrangement uses TRBV7-9 and TRBJ2-5, with D tentatively TRBD1 or TRBD2 (5 bases each). V lost 3 bases, J lost 8 bases, and 16 bases lay in between. The germline gives CDR1 SEHNR, CDR2 FQNEAQ (reference sequence). This CDR3 contains 14 residues.

This clone has at least ten counts. The V and J genes are TRBV11-1 and TRBJ2-1, with D perhaps TRBD2 (7 bases). V lost 5 bases and J lost 5, with 16 bases in between. This CDR3 spans 15 amino acids. The germline V gene has CDR1 SGHAT and CDR2 FQDESV (reference sequence). This CDR3 is CASSPGLGGNNEQFF. CDR3 sequence (DNA): TGTGCCAGCAGCCCAGGACTAGGGGGTAACAATGAGCAGTTCTTC. Based on the CDR3 plus reference TRBV11-1 and TRBJ2-1, the full variable domain is EAEVAQSPRYKITEKSQAVAFWCDPISGHATLYWYRQILGQGPELLVQFQDESVVDDSQLPKDRFSAERLKGVDSTLKIQPAELGDSAMYLCASSPGLGGNNEQFFGPGTRLTVL.

In its sample, this clone was seen many times. V gene TRBV20-1 combines with J gene TRBJ2-7; 8 positions agree with TRBD2. The CDR3 contains 14 residues. V shed 3 bases and J 4 bases; nucleotides not matched to a gene: 8. Germline V lookup: CDR1 DFQATT, CDR2 SNEGSKA (reference sequence). CDR3 in amino acids: CSARGGLDLYEQYF. In DNA form, the CDR3 reads TGCAGTGCTAGGGGGGGACTAGACTTATACGAGCAGTACTTC.

Note on this clone: This may arise from a read error, as a much more abundant clone is one base away. J is TRBJ2-1 and V is TRBV30; 8 nucleotides line up with TRBD2. Unmatched junction bases numbered 12, after V lost 3 bases and J lost 8 bases. This CDR3 spans 15 amino acids. Germline V gene sequence: CDR1 GTSNPN, CDR2 SVGIG (reference sequence). DNA for the CDR3: TGTGCCTGGAGCCCCGGAATAGCGGGATTCGATGAGCAGTTCTTC. It translates to CAWSPGIAGFDEQFF.

This clone was counted a few times. This rearrangement joins TRBV6-2 or TRBV6-3 to TRBJ1-5; perhaps TRBD1 as D (6 bases). The CDR3 is 11 residues long. The V and J ends lost 2 bases and 13 bases respectively, with 9 bases between them. CDR1 is MNHEY, CDR2 SVGEGT, per germline. The CDR3 loop is CASSYQGTQHF. As DNA, the CDR3 is TGTGCCAGCAGTTACCAGGGGACACAGCATTTT.

About this clone: Germline is not matched at one junction end, which may reflect a read error. The chain links TRBV6-1 to TRBJ2-7, with TRBD2 identical over 7 bases. The CDR3 has 11 residues. Germline lookup yields CDR1 MNHNS and CDR2 SASEGT. This chain's CDR3 is CVSRRDYDQYF. CDR3 in DNA: TGTGTCAGTCGTAGGGACTACGATCAGTACTTC.